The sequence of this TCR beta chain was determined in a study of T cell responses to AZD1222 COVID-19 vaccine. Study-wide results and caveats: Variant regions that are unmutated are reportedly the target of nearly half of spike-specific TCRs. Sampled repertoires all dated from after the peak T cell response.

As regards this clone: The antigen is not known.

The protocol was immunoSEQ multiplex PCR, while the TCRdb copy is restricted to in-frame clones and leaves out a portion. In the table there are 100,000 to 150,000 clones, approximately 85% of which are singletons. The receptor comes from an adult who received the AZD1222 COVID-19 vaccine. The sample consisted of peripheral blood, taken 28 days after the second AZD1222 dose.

The CDR3 sequence: CASSSLYNEQFF. The DNA for the CDR3 is TGTGCCAGCAGCTCCCTGTACAATGAGCAGTTCTTC. The gene calls are TRBV7-2 and TRBJ2-1; D gene ambiguous. Germline V lookup: CDR1 SGHTA, CDR2 FQGNSA. This CDR3 has 12 amino acids. The germline V and J ends were trimmed by 4 bases and 4 bases, with 5 bases remaining between them.